These T cell receptor beta chains were read from a single sample in a study of T-cell reconstitution after alpha-beta-depleted transplantation in children. TCRdb used MiXCR to reprocess the PCR reads, holding one entry per CDR3 protein. This sample has around 270,000 distinct CDR3 sequences, with 10% found just once. The sequencing used PBMCs, collected before TCRalphabeta/CD19-depleted stem cell transplant. These receptors all come from a boy in the first two years of life with acute myeloid leukemia, due to receive a stem cell transplant. The CDR3 runs from the conserved cysteine through the conserved F or W. A D gene is named only where the DNA matches it firmly. The size of a clone is reported for some rows only, either as once, few or many, or as a class for expanded clones.

j_gene	v_gene	d_gene	abundance	CDR3nt	CDR3aa
TRBJ2-1	TRBV7-8	-	many	TGTGCCAGCAGCTTAGGGGGGGTGTCTGAGCAGTTCTTC	CASSLGGVSEQFF
TRBJ2-3	TRBV7-8	-	few	TGTGCCAGCAGCTTAGGCTCATTGGGTACAGATACGCAGTATTTT	CASSLGSLGTDTQYF
TRBJ1-6	TRBV12-3/TRBV12-4	-	-	TGTGCCAGCAGCCAGGACAGCGTTCCTAATTCACCCCTCCACTTT	CASSQDSVPNSPLHF
TRBJ2-7	TRBV12-3/TRBV12-4	-	few	TGTGCCAGCAGTTTTTCCAGGATCTACGAGCAGTACTTC	CASSFSRIYEQYF
TRBJ2-7	TRBV7-2	-	many	TGTGCCAGCAGCTTAGCAGGGAAGGGCTCCTACGAGCAGTACTTC	CASSLAGKGSYEQYF
TRBJ1-2	TRBV28	-	many	TGTGCCAGCAGTTTATTCCCAGGGGCTTCTAACTATGGCTACACCTTC	CASSLFPGASNYGYTF
TRBJ2-2	TRBV12-5	TRBD1	many	TGTGCTAGTGGTTTAAGGACAGGGGATAATGCCGGGGAGCTGTTTTTT	CASGLRTGDNAGELFF
TRBJ2-7	TRBV5-1	-	many	TGCGCCAGCAGCCCTGGAGGGGCAGGGCCCCTCTACGAGCAGTACTTC	CASSPGGAGPLYEQYF
TRBJ2-5	TRBV12-3/TRBV12-4	-	many	TGTGCCAGCAGTTTTTTTGGGGAGACCCAGTACTTC	CASSFFGETQYF
TRBJ2-3	TRBV6-1	-	many	TGTGCCAGCACCAGGTCAGATACGCAGTATTTT	CASTRSDTQYF
TRBJ2-5	TRBV28	TRBD2	-	TGTGCCAGCAGTTCGGGGGGGAGAGGGCAAGAGACCCAGTACTTC	CASSSGGRGQETQYF
TRBJ2-7	TRBV5-1	-	few	TGCGCCAGCAGCCCGGACGACGGCTACGAGCAGTACTTC	CASSPDDGYEQYF
TRBJ2-4	TRBV5-1	-	-	TGCGCCAGCAGCTTGGAAGCGAGGCCAGCCAAAAACATTCAGTACTTC	CASSLEARPAKNIQYF
TRBJ2-1	TRBV20-1	-	many	TGCAGTGCTAGAGATGGCGGGAAGGGGCACAATGAGCAGTTCTTC	CSARDGGKGHNEQFF
TRBJ2-1	TRBV5-1	TRBD2	many	TGCGCCAGCAGCCCAATAGCGGGAGGCTGGAATGAGCAGTTCTTC	CASSPIAGGWNEQFF
TRBJ1-4	TRBV7-2	-	-	TGTGCCAGCAGCTTAGCGCGGGGGAAGGCTAATGAAAAACTGTCTTTT	CASSLARGKANEKLSF
TRBJ2-3	TRBV12-3/TRBV12-4	-	many	TGTGCCAGCAGTTTGATGGGATCCACAGATACGCAGTATTTT	CASSLMGSTDTQYF
TRBJ2-1	TRBV9	TRBD1	many	TGTGCCAGCAGGGAGACAGGGGGCAGTGAGCAGTTCTTC	CASRETGGSEQFF
TRBJ2-3	TRBV2	TRBD2	many	TGTGCCAGCACGGGATCAAGCGGGAGTAGGAGAGATACGCAGTATTTT	CASTGSSGSRRDTQYF
TRBJ2-3	TRBV18	TRBD2	-	TGTGCCAGCTCACCACCGTTGGAGGTATATAGCGGGGATAGCGCAGATACGCAGTATTTT	CASSPPLEVYSGDSADTQYF
TRBJ2-1	TRBV7-8	TRBD1	many	TGTGCCAGCAGCCCCAGAGGGACAGGCAATGAGCAGTTCTTC	CASSPRGTGNEQFF
TRBJ2-7	TRBV12-3/TRBV12-4	TRBD1	many	TGTGCCGGCCCGGGACAGGGGGCTTACGAGCAGTACTTC	CAGPGQGAYEQYF
TRBJ2-5	TRBV7-6	-	many	TGTGCCAGCAGGACCGGACCCCAGGAAGAGACCCAGTACTTC	CASRTGPQEETQYF
TRBJ1-1	TRBV9	-	-	TGTGCCAGCAGCCGCAGGACAAACATGAACACTGAAGCTTTCTTT	CASSRRTNMNTEAFF
TRBJ2-1	TRBV28	TRBD2	-	TGTGCCAGCAGTCCGTTTACTAGCGGCGGGCGCAATGAGCAGTTCTTC	CASSPFTSGGRNEQFF
TRBJ2-7	TRBV27	-	-	TGTGCCAGCAGTTTAAGGGGGGGAGGGACCTACGAGCAGTACTTC	CASSLRGGGTYEQYF
TRBJ2-1	TRBV10-3	TRBD2	many	TGTGCCATCAGTGGCATGCGGAGCGGGAGGACGAATGAGCAGTTCTTC	CAISGMRSGRTNEQFF
TRBJ1-4	TRBV24-1	-	few	TGTGCCACCAGTGACGGCTGGGGATTTAATGAAAAACTGTTTTTT	CATSDGWGFNEKLFF
TRBJ1-5	TRBV12-3/TRBV12-4	TRBD1	many	TGTGCCAGCAGTCCTCCGGGACAGAGCAATCAGCCCCAGCATTTT	CASSPPGQSNQPQHF
TRBJ1-6	TRBV7-3	-	many	TGTGCCAGCAGCTTAACCCCCAGAGACTCACCCCTCCACTTT	CASSLTPRDSPLHF
TRBJ2-2	TRBV5-6	-	many	TGTGCCAGCAGCTTGATAAGTTTCGAGCTGTTTTTT	CASSLISFELFF
TRBJ2-7	TRBV3-1	TRBD2	many	TGTGCCAGCAGCCTAGCGGGATCTCCCTACGAGCAGTACTTC	CASSLAGSPYEQYF
TRBJ2-5	TRBV12-3/TRBV12-4	-	many	TGTGCCAGCAGTTCTCACATCAGACTAGTTGGGGAGACCCAGTACTTC	CASSSHIRLVGETQYF
TRBJ1-2	TRBV5-1	TRBD1	many	TGCGCCAGCAGCTTGGTAGTTACCCGGGACAGGGGAAGCTATGGCTACACCTTC	CASSLVVTRDRGSYGYTF